These T cell receptor beta chains were read from a single sample in a study of siplizumab effects on memory and regulatory T cells. Sequenced by immunoSEQ multiplex PCR; TCRdb stores in-frame clones only, minus some. The sample has roughly 100,000 clones, just over 90% seen once. Material for sequencing was CD4+ T cells sorted from blood. The receptors shown here come from a human donor in good health. The CDR3 runs from the conserved cysteine through the conserved F or W. D genes are given only for firm matches. Not every row has a clone size; where given, it reads once, few, many or a size class.

J | D | V | size | CDR3 | DNA
TRBJ2-1 | TRBD2 | TRBV18 | - | CASSPPSGRDNEQFF | TGTGCCAGCTCACCACCTAGCGGGAGGGATAATGAGCAGTTCTTC
TRBJ2-6 | TRBD2 | TRBV11-1 | once | CASSLRGGSGANVLTF | TGTGCCAGCAGCTTACGGGGGGGCTCTGGGGCCAACGTCCTGACTTTC
TRBJ2-1 | - | TRBV11-2 | - | CASSLDLQASYNEQFF | TGTGCCAGCAGCTTAGATCTTCAGGCGTCCTACAATGAGCAGTTCTTC
TRBJ1-2 | - | TRBV7-8 | - | CASSLTVVGHSAGYTF | TGTGCCAGCAGCTTAACGGTGGTCGGACATAGTGCGGGCTACACCTTC
TRBJ2-7 | - | TRBV11-2 | - | CASSSSQQSSYEQYF | TGTGCCAGCAGCTCGTCCCAACAGTCCTCCTACGAGCAGTACTTC
TRBJ2-7 | TRBD1 | TRBV6-5 | once | CASRDRGPGEQYF | TGTGCCAGCAGGGACAGGGGGCCGGGGGAGCAGTACTTC
TRBJ1-2 | - | TRBV14 | - | CASNIGNSDGYTF | TGTGCCAGTAATATCGGCAATTCGGATGGCTACACCTTC
TRBJ1-1 | - | TRBV5-1 | - | CASSLYLTGNTEAFF | TGCGCCAGCAGCCTATACCTGACAGGGAACACTGAAGCTTTCTTT
TRBJ2-3 | - | TRBV29-1 | - | CSGDPTDTQYF | TGCAGCGGGGACCCCACAGATACACAGTATTTT
TRBJ2-7 | TRBD1 | TRBV2 | - | CASSLATGGSEQYF | TGTGCCAGCAGTCTGGCGACAGGGGGTAGCGAGCAGTACTTC
TRBJ1-6 | - | TRBV9 | - | CASSEVPTKEAPLHF | TGTGCCAGCAGCGAGGTCCCAACCAAGGAGGCACCCCTCCACTTT
TRBJ2-7 | TRBD2 | TRBV6-5 | - | CATGRDHEQYF | TGTGCCACCGGGAGGGACCACGAGCAGTACTTC
TRBJ1-5 | TRBD1 | TRBV6-5 | once | CASSWDRRISPQHF | TGTGCCAGCAGTTGGGACAGGCGGATCAGCCCCCAGCATTTT
TRBJ1-4 | TRBD1 | TRBV27 | - | CASSQQGLNEKLFF | TGTGCCAGCAGTCAACAGGGGCTCAATGAAAAACTGTTTTTT
TRBJ1-5 | - | TRBV6-1 | - | CASTQGGNQPQHF | TGTGCCAGCACCCAAGGGGGAAATCAGCCCCAGCATTTT
TRBJ2-3 | TRBD1 | TRBV2 | - | CASSRTGYTDTQYF | TGTGCCAGCAGCAGGACAGGGTACACAGATACGCAGTATTTT
TRBJ2-7 | - | TRBV19 | - | CASSIVIWGYEQYF | TGTGCCAGTAGTATAGTTATTTGGGGATACGAGCAGTACTTC
TRBJ1-1 | - | TRBV6-6 | - | CASRVNTEAFF | TGTGCCAGCAGGGTAAACACTGAAGCTTTCTTT
TRBJ1-2 | - | TRBV7-9 | - | CASSLSSLAEGYTF | TGTGCCAGCAGCTTAAGCTCTCTGGCAGAGGGCTACACCTTC
TRBJ1-1 | - | TRBV5-4 | - | CASSLGAVDTEAFF | TGTGCCAGCAGCTTGGGGGCAGTCGACACTGAAGCTTTCTTT